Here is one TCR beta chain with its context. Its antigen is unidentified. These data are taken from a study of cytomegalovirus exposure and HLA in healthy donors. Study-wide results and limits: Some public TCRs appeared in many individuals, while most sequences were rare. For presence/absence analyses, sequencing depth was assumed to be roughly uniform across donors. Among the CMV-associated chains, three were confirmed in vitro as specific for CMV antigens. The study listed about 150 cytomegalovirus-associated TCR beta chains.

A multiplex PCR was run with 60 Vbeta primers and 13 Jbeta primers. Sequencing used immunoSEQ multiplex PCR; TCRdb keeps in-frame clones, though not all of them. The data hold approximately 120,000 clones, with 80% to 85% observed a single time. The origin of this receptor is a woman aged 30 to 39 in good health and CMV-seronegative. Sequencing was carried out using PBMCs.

CDR3 nucleotides: TGTGCCAGCAACTCGCCAGGCCCCCCTGGAAACACCATATATTTT. Translating gives CASNSPGPPGNTIYF. The J gene is TRBJ1-3, the V gene TRBV28; D unresolved. V lost 7 bases and J lost 2, with 15 bases in between. CDR3 size: 15 residues. CDR1 MDHEN and CDR2 SYDVKM come from the germline V gene.